Listed here are 24 T cell receptor beta chains from one sample, sequenced in a study of cytomegalovirus exposure and HLA in healthy donors. The PCR had 60 Vbeta and 13 Jbeta primers. The protocol was immunoSEQ multiplex PCR, while the TCRdb copy is restricted to in-frame clones and leaves out a portion. The sample lists over 150,000 clones, under 80% occurring once. The sequenced material came from PBMCs. The receptor set was obtained from a man aged 30 to 45 in good health and CMV-seropositive.

There are a few counts of this clone. The CDR3 sequence: CASRTLDRGRSYEQYF. DNA of the CDR3: TGTGCCAGCAGAACGTTGGACAGGGGGCGCTCCTACGAGCAGTACTTC. The chain links TRBV27 to TRBJ2-7, with 11 bases fitting TRBD1. The CDR3 is made up of 16 amino acids. J was trimmed by 0 bases and V by 6 bases; bases with no gene match: 7. Germline V gives CDR1 MNHEY, CDR2 SMNVEV (reference sequence).

V usage is TRBV7-9 and J usage is TRBJ2-1; D gene unclear. This CDR3 is 11 amino acids long. Trimming left V 5 bases short and J 8 bases short, with 7 bases between. Germline V gene data show CDR1 as SEHNR and CDR2 as FQNEAQ (reference sequence). CDR3 DNA: TGTGCCAGCAGCCCCTCCGATGAGCAGTTCTTC. It yields the protein CASSPSDEQFF.

The chain joins TRBV5-1 to TRBJ2-5; a possible D gene is TRBD2 (6 bases). Germline CDR1 and CDR2: SGHRS and YFSETQ. The CDR3 is made up of 15 amino acids. Trimming stripped 7 bases from V and 4 bases from J, with 20 bases between. CDR3 bases: TGCGCCAGCTCAAGCGGAGGACGGGGGAGAGAGACCCAGTACTTC. It specifies CASSSGGRGRETQYF.

V gene TRBV6-5 combines with J gene TRBJ2-5; 15 nucleotides agree with TRBD2. V trimming: 6 bases; J trimming: 5 bases; junction bases outside the gene matches: 1. Germline V CDR1 and CDR2: MNHEY, SVGAGI. The CDR3 length is 14 residues. CDR3 DNA sequence: TGTGCCAGCAGGGGACTAGCGGGGGGTGAGACCCAGTACTTC. Its protein is CASRGLAGGETQYF.

V gene TRBV5-1 combines with J gene TRBJ2-5, with D hard to call. This CDR3 contains 17 residues. From germline, CDR1 is SGHRS and CDR2 YFSETQ. Trimming pared 4 bases from V and 0 bases from J, leaving 19 bases between. The CDR3: CASSLGSNLKYQETQYF. In DNA form, the CDR3 reads TGCGCCAGCAGCCTTGGTTCTAACTTAAAGTACCAAGAGACCCAGTACTTC.

This clone was picked up a small number of times. CDR3 region: CAWITQGRNGYTF. CDR3 DNA sequence: TGTGCCTGGATAACTCAGGGTAGGAATGGCTACACCTTC. This chain uses TRBV30 with TRBJ1-2; D might be TRBD1 (5 bases). CDR1 is GTSNPN and CDR2 is SVGIG in the germline V gene (reference sequence). V was cut by 4 bases and J by 6 bases, with 15 bases left in between. This CDR3 region has 13 residues.

The chain couples TRBV6-5 to TRBJ1-1; the D gene is possibly TRBD1 (5 bases). Germline V gene data show CDR1 as MNHEY and CDR2 as SVGAGI. The CDR3 sequence is 11 residues long. V lost 5 bases, J lost 7 bases, and 8 bases lay in between. This chain's CDR3 is CASSAGFEAFF. CDR3 DNA: TGTGCCAGCAGTGCAGGGTTTGAAGCTTTCTTT.

This clone was found a few times. The chain joins TRBV7-6 to TRBJ2-2; 8 nucleotides agree with TRBD2. Germline V gene lookup returns CDR1 SGHVS and CDR2 FNYEAQ. The V segment lost 4 bases and the J segment 2 bases; nucleotides outside the gene matches: 6. This CDR3 region has 16 residues. CDR3 DNA sequence: TGTGCCAGCAGCTCCACGGGGGGGAGCAACACCGGGGAGCTGTTTTTT. Its protein is CASSSTGGSNTGELFF.

In the case of this clone: The same CDR3 also results from other DNA sequences found in this sample. This chain connects TRBV25-1 to TRBJ2-3; 9 nucleotides align to TRBD2. J was trimmed by 2 bases and V by 0 bases; bases with no gene match: 3. Germline V CDR1 and CDR2: MGHDK, SYGVNS. CDR3 size: 16 residues. Here the CDR3 reads CASSEYLAGSTDTQYF. The CDR3 nucleotides are TGTGCCAGCAGTGAATATCTAGCGGGGTCCACAGATACGCAGTATTTT.

This sequence joins TRBV11-2 and TRBJ2-7; 7 bases map to TRBD1. Germline loops: CDR1 SGHAT, CDR2 FQNNGV. CDR3 length: 13 residues. Trimming at V came to 7 bases and at J to 3 bases, leaving 6 bases not matched to a gene. CDR3 in amino acids: CASTGQGDYEQYF. In DNA form, the CDR3 reads TGTGCCAGCACGGGGCAGGGGGACTACGAGCAGTACTTC.

The J gene is TRBJ1-2, the V gene TRBV18, with a weak D call TRBD1 (6 bases). Trimming took off 3 bases at V and 0 bases at J, with 8 bases between the two ends. The CDR3 totals 14 residues. In germline, CDR1 is KGHSH, CDR2 LQKENI. CDR3 sequence reads: CASSPDSTNYGYTF. The CDR3 DNA follows: TGTGCCAGCTCACCGGACAGCACTAACTATGGCTACACCTTC.

A few counts support this clone. An end of the junction differs from the germline gene, which may be a read error. The chain is built from TRBV13 and TRBJ1-2; 7 bases match TRBD1. The germline gives CDR1 PRHDT, CDR2 FYEKMQ (reference sequence). This CDR3 region has 12 residues. The CDR3 loop is CASSPRTGPVAF. The CDR3, as DNA: TGTGCCAGCAGCCCACGGACAGGCCCTGTCGCCTTC.

The chain carries TRBV7-9 and TRBJ2-1; D gene uncertain. V was trimmed by 5 bases and J by 8 bases, leaving 10 bases between them. Looked up from germline, CDR1 is SEHNR and CDR2 is FQNEAQ (reference sequence). This CDR3 has 12 residues. CDR3 in amino acids: CASSARSDEQFF. DNA of the CDR3: TGTGCCAGCAGCGCTCGGAGCGATGAGCAGTTCTTC.

Turning to this clone: Compared with germline, one end of the junction differs, possibly owing to a read error. Other DNA sequences within the sample encode an identical CDR3. The rearrangement links TRBV19 to TRBJ1-5, with D possibly being TRBD1 (5 bases). Germline assignment: CDR1 LNHDA and CDR2 SQIVND (reference sequence). CDR3 length equals 15 residues. Written as DNA, the CDR3 is TGCGCCAGTAGTATACAGGATCTTAGCAATCAGCCCCAGCATTTT. It specifies CASSIQDLSNQPQHF.

The J gene is TRBJ2-1, the V gene TRBV6-5; 10 positions agree with TRBD1. J lost 4 bases, V lost 6 bases, and 6 bases had no gene match. CDR3 size: 15 residues. Germline V gene lookup returns CDR1 MNHEY and CDR2 SVGAGI. CDR3 coding DNA: TGTGCCAGCAGCGGGGACAGGGGTGAATACAATGAGCAGTTCTTC. Its translation: CASSGDRGEYNEQFF.

This clone was found a few times. The V call is TRBV28, the J call TRBJ1-1; D not resolved. Germline values: CDR1 MDHEN, CDR2 SYDVKM. The V end lost 3 bases, the J end lost 4 bases, and 12 bases lay between the germline ends. The CDR3 runs 14 residues. The CDR3 DNA is TGTGCCAGCAGTTTGGGAGGGTCCCTCACTGAAGCTTTCTTT. As protein: CASSLGGSLTEAFF.

The chain combines TRBV5-1 with TRBJ2-1, with D perhaps matching TRBD1 (6 bases). The length of the CDR3 is 13 residues. V shed 4 bases and J shed 9 bases, with 14 bases lying between them. Germline V CDR1 and CDR2: SGHRS, YFSETQ. The DNA of the CDR3 is TGCGCCAGCAGCACTCCCCAGGGGTTTGAGCAGTTCTTC. Protein sequence: CASSTPQGFEQFF.

This sequence joins TRBV25-1 and TRBJ1-6, with 7 bases matching TRBD1. CDR1 and CDR2 (germline): MGHDK, SYGVNS. The CDR3 extends over 13 amino acids. V gave up 6 bases and J gave up 10 bases; unmatched junction bases: 6. The CDR3 sequence is CASSRQGGSPLHF. DNA for the CDR3: TGTGCCAGCAGCCGACAGGGAGGCTCACCCCTCCACTTT.

The J gene is TRBJ2-3, the V gene TRBV25-1, with D possibly TRBD2 on 6 matching bases. V lost 4 bases and J 8 bases, leaving 22 bases between the germline ends. This CDR3 contains 16 residues. In germline, CDR1 is MGHDK, CDR2 SYGVNS. This chain's CDR3 is CASSVVGDSGTGTQYF. The CDR3, as DNA: TGTGCCAGCAGTGTCGTAGGGGACTCCGGGACCGGTACGCAGTATTTT.

This clone came up a few times. The genes are TRBV4-3 and TRBJ2-4, with TRBD1 identical over 9 bases. Germline CDR1 LGHNA, CDR2 YSLEER. CDR3 length: 16 amino acids. V shed 1 base and J 7 bases; nucleotides not matched to a gene: 8. CDR3 sequence (DNA): TGCGCCAGCAGCCAAGCCCGGACAGGGGTTGGGAACATTCAGTACTTC. Protein product: CASSQARTGVGNIQYF.

This clone has just one count. The V and J genes are TRBV4-1 and TRBJ2-3; D perhaps matches TRBD2 (6 bases). CDR1 is MGHRA, CDR2 YSYEKL, per germline. CDR3 length equals 17 residues. Between the trimmed V and J ends, which lost 4 bases and 0 bases, there was a span of 17 bases. The CDR3 DNA sequence: TGCGCCAGCAGCCTCGACCCGGGGGAAACTAGCACAGATACGCAGTATTTT. Translating it yields CASSLDPGETSTDTQYF.

The gene calls are TRBV9 and TRBJ2-1; D is possibly TRBD1 (6 bases). Deletions cut 3 bases from V and 3 bases from J, with 7 bases between. Germline loops: CDR1 SGDLS, CDR2 YYNGEE. This CDR3 has 13 amino acids. CDR3 amino acids: CASSGGHYNEQFF. The DNA of the CDR3 is TGTGCCAGCAGCGGGGGGCACTACAATGAGCAGTTCTTC.

The chain has TRBV4-1 and TRBJ1-5; D call uncertain. The CDR3 has 15 amino acids. Trimming cost V 4 bases and J 0 bases, with 10 bases left between them. From germline, CDR1 is MGHRA and CDR2 YSYEKL. Here the CDR3 reads CASSRLRDSNQPQHF. As DNA, the CDR3 is TGCGCCAGCAGCCGACTCCGGGATAGCAATCAGCCCCAGCATTTT.

This clone was seen a few times. The chain uses TRBV10-3 and TRBJ2-2; no firm D call. Trimming stripped 6 bases from V and 5 bases from J, with 13 bases between. In germline, CDR1 is ENHRY, CDR2 SYGVKD. This CDR3 has 14 residues. The CDR3 here is CAISQQKPTGELFF. The CDR3 nucleotides are TGTGCCATCAGCCAACAGAAACCTACCGGGGAGCTGTTTTTT.